Below, one T cell receptor (beta chain) is given with its context. The antigen is undetermined. The CDR3 has 14 residues. The germline V gene has CDR1 MNHEY and CDR2 SVGAGI. Trimming removed 5 bases from V and 3 bases from J; junction bases left unmatched: 5. Assay used: immunoSEQ multiplex PCR; TCRdb lists only in-frame clones, some missing. Of approximately 2,200,000 clones in the sample, about 92% were seen once. These data belong to a study of shared clonotypes between healthy human individuals. At the level of the study: Ranging from 18 to 49 in age, donors were a couple of women and three men.

Positive CCR7 selection of CD45RO-negative cells yielded the naive CD8 cells, and terminally differentiated effector memory CD45RA+ cells were excluded. Study-level points and caveats: Naive subsets tended to show greater estimated richness than memory subsets. Donor scarcity curtailed the genetic and exposure-history diversity represented herein. Sequencing depth was a factor that was expected to affect clonotype sharing among donors.

The clonotype comes from a man aged 18 to 35 in good health. Some clones in this sample may be carry-over from other donors' samples. V usage is TRBV6-5 and J usage is TRBJ2-3, with TRBD1 matching over 7 bases. Material for sequencing was naive CD8+ T cells from PBMCs. CDR3 sequence (DNA): TGTGCCAGCAGTGAGACAGGGCCGACAGATACGCAGTATTTT. It yields the protein CASSETGPTDTQYF.